These 32 T cell receptor beta chains were sequenced from one sample in a study of response to subunit inactivated influenza vaccine. TCRdb re-derived calls from the RT-PCR reads in MiXCR, one entry per CDR3 protein. The table has approximately 500,000 distinct CDR3 sequences, roughly 15% seen once. The sample here was PBMCs from blood, taken 12 days after vaccination. These receptors were taken from a man aged 50-60 years who received an inactivated influenza vaccine.

In DNA, the CDR3 is TGTGCCAGCAGTCGGGACAAGAGCTCCTACAATGAGCAGTTCTTC. This encodes CASSRDKSSYNEQFF. V usage is TRBV6-2 or TRBV6-3 and J usage is TRBJ2-1, with a weak D call TRBD1 (6 bases). Trimming removed 5 bases at V and 0 bases at J, with 11 bases between. CDR1 MNHEY and CDR2 SVGEGT come from the germline V gene. The CDR3 contains 15 residues.

This clonotype was seen a single time. The genes are TRBV29-1 and TRBJ2-3; a weak D match, TRBD2 (5 bases). CDR3 length: 13 amino acids. From germline, CDR1 is SQVTM and CDR2 ANQGSEA. Trimming took off 4 bases at V and 8 bases at J, with 16 bases between the two ends. Written as DNA, the CDR3 is TGCAGCGTTGTAGAGGCAGGACGGGGTACGCAGTATTTT. Translating gives CSVVEAGRGTQYF.

This clonotype was observed a few times. The V call is TRBV12-3 or TRBV12-4, the J call TRBJ2-2; tentative D call: TRBD2 (6 bases). The CDR3 consists of 15 residues. Trimming shortened V by 1 base and J by 4 bases, and 10 bases separated the two germline ends. The CDR3 DNA sequence: TGTGCCAGCAGTTTAGTGACTAGGGGCACCGGGGAGCTGTTTTTT. Protein: CASSLVTRGTGELFF.

This clonotype came up a few times. The genes are TRBV4-2 and TRBJ2-7, with D possibly matching TRBD1 (6 bases). The CDR3 loop spans 15 amino acids. Looked up from germline, CDR1 is LGHNA and CDR2 is YNFKEQ. The germline V and J ends were trimmed by 0 bases and 3 bases, with 12 bases remaining between them. The CDR3 loop is CASSQESGRGYEQYF. The DNA of the CDR3 is TGTGCCAGCAGCCAAGAATCAGGCAGGGGCTACGAGCAGTACTTC.

This clonotype was counted between two and nine times. J is TRBJ2-7 and V is TRBV20-1; 7 positions agree with TRBD1. The CDR3 is 14 amino acids. The junction had 10 bases not matched to a gene; V was cut back by 5 bases and J by 3 bases. Germline V lookup: CDR1 DFQATT, CDR2 SNEGSKA (reference sequence). The CDR3 nucleotides read TGCAGTGCTGGACGTACAGGGGCTCTCTACGAGCAGTACTTC. It translates to CSAGRTGALYEQYF.

This clonotype appeared a few times. This chain links TRBV7-6 with TRBJ2-2, with D maybe TRBD2 (5 bases). The CDR3 runs 18 residues. Looked up from germline, CDR1 is SGHVS and CDR2 is FNYEAQ. The V gene lost 5 bases and the J gene lost 1 base, with 20 bases spanning the gap. CDR3 bases: TGTGCCAGCAGCCGAACCGCCGGGAATAGGGTGAACACCGGGGAGCTGTTTTTT. Translated, it gives CASSRTAGNRVNTGELFF.

In its sample, this clonotype was seen many times. The chain carries TRBV10-3 and TRBJ2-1; 8 bases match TRBD1. Germline V gene lookup returns CDR1 ENHRY and CDR2 SYGVKD. Unmatched junction bases numbered 15, after V lost 6 bases and J lost 8 bases. The CDR3 has 16 amino acids. The CDR3 here is CAIRMATGQGADEQFF. CDR3 in DNA: TGTGCCATCAGGATGGCCACTGGGCAGGGGGCCGATGAGCAGTTCTTC.

J is TRBJ2-4 and V is TRBV7-2; TRBD2 agrees at 10 bases. This CDR3 has 13 amino acids. Trimming took 5 bases from V and 7 from J; bases not matched to a gene: 2. Germline V gives CDR1 SGHTA, CDR2 FQGNSA. The CDR3 nucleotides read TGTGCCAGCAGCCCGGGACTAGCGAACATTCAGTACTTC. Translated: CASSPGLANIQYF.

This clonotype was counted between two and nine times. The chain has TRBV5-1 and TRBJ2-3; D remains ambiguous. This CDR3 is built from 12 residues. Trimming removed 4 bases at V and 6 bases at J, with 9 bases between. Germline lookup yields CDR1 SGHRS and CDR2 YFSETQ. This CDR3 is CASSVDADTQYF. The DNA of the CDR3 is TGCGCCAGCAGCGTGGACGCGGATACGCAGTATTTT.

The chain joins TRBV30 to TRBJ2-3; TRBD2 might be the D (7 bases). This CDR3 has 13 residues. The V gene's germline CDR1 is GTSNPN and CDR2 SVGIG (reference sequence). V lost 7 bases and J 4 bases, leaving 15 bases between the germline ends. CDR3 residues: CASVGGGPDTQYF. CDR3 bases: TGTGCCTCAGTGGGGGGGGGCCCAGATACGCAGTATTTT.

This clonotype has only a few counts. The V and J genes are TRBV12-3 or TRBV12-4 and TRBJ1-4, with 7 nucleotides matching TRBD1. Losses at the gene ends were 7 bases for V and 6 bases for J; bases not matched to a gene: 11. The CDR3 spans 15 residues. The CDR3 protein is CASTNFGQAHEKLFF. The CDR3 nucleotides are TGTGCCAGCACCAATTTCGGACAGGCCCATGAAAAACTGTTTTTT.

This clonotype was seen at least ten times. This chain links TRBV12-3 or TRBV12-4 with TRBJ2-1, with D perhaps TRBD1 or TRBD2 (5 bases each). With 5 bases removed from V and 8 bases from J, the gap between germline ends came to 16 bases. This CDR3 is built from 14 residues. The CDR3: CASSPLGTFDEQFF. The DNA for the CDR3 is TGTGCCAGCAGTCCACTCGGGACCTTCGATGAGCAGTTCTTC.

The chain carries TRBV11-1 and TRBJ2-6; D not certain. V was shortened by 3 bases and J by 1 base, with 16 bases between the two germline ends. Per the germline V gene, CDR1 is SGHAT and CDR2 is FQDESV (reference sequence). The CDR3 is 18 residues long. The CDR3 loop reads CASSFTRTRYSGANVLTF. In nucleotides, the CDR3 is TGTGCCAGCAGCTTTACCCGCACCCGTTATTCTGGGGCCAACGTCCTGACTTTC.

V gene TRBV29-1 combines with J gene TRBJ1-1; D is perhaps TRBD1 (5 bases). Trimming took off 6 bases at V and 8 bases at J, with 10 bases between the two ends. This CDR3 contains 10 residues. Germline CDR1 is SQVTM and CDR2 is ANQGSEA. DNA for the CDR3: TGCAGCGTCGAACAGGCCGAAGCTTTCTTT. Amino acid sequence: CSVEQAEAFF.

This clonotype appeared a few times. V gene TRBV4-3 combines with J gene TRBJ2-7; D gene ambiguous. CDR3 length equals 15 residues. CDR1 is LGHNA, CDR2 YSLEER, per germline. The V gene lost 0 bases and the J gene lost 3 bases, with 12 bases spanning the gap. The CDR3 coding sequence is TGCGCCAGCAGCCAAGATCTGGGCCCGGGCTACGAGCAGTACTTC. It translates to CASSQDLGPGYEQYF.

The rearrangement uses TRBV7-2 and TRBJ2-5; D remains ambiguous. Trimming removed 2 bases from V and 7 bases from J, with 14 bases in between. CDR1 and CDR2 from the germline V gene are SGHTA and FQGNSA. The CDR3 is 14 amino acids. The CDR3 sequence: CASSLSSSSGTQYF. CDR3 bases: TGTGCCAGCAGCTTATCATCAAGTTCAGGGACCCAGTACTTC.

This clonotype was picked up one time. This chain uses TRBV7-2 with TRBJ2-7; D is uncertain. The CDR3 is 15 amino acids. The V end was cut by 5 bases, the J end by 0 bases, with 14 bases between. Germline CDR1 is SGHTA and CDR2 is FQGNSA. CDR3: CASSHDRTSSYEQYF. The CDR3 region has the DNA TGTGCCAGCAGCCACGATCGCACGAGCTCCTACGAGCAGTACTTC.

The chain employs TRBV12-3 or TRBV12-4 and TRBJ1-1, with D perhaps TRBD1 (5 bases). The CDR3 consists of 13 residues. The V gene lost 1 base and the J gene lost 7 bases, with 10 bases spanning the gap. The chain's CDR3 is CASSLGGVLEAFF. CDR3 coding DNA: TGTGCCAGCAGTTTAGGAGGGGTACTTGAAGCTTTCTTT.

This clonotype was counted at least ten times. The CDR3 DNA follows: TGTGCCAGCAGTTTGACGGCTAGCCCCTACGAGCAGTACTTC. This codes for CASSLTASPYEQYF. The genes are TRBV12-3 or TRBV12-4 and TRBJ2-7; tentatively, D is TRBD2 (5 bases). The CDR3 consists of 14 residues. V lost 3 bases to trimming and J lost 2 bases, with 11 bases between them.

The rearrangement uses TRBV29-1 and TRBJ2-3; TRBD2 agrees at 10 bases. Trimming removed 5 bases from V and 1 base from J; junction bases left unmatched: 3. The CDR3 covers 14 residues. The germline CDR1 and CDR2 sequences are SQVTM and ANQGSEA. The CDR3 DNA follows: TGCAGCGTTATACTAGCGGGGCGCACAGATACGCAGTATTTT. Amino acids: CSVILAGRTDTQYF.

The chain recombines TRBV7-3 with TRBJ2-3; 9 bases are shared with TRBD2. The V gene end was trimmed by 5 bases and the J gene end by 2 bases; junction bases not matched to a gene: 5. Germline CDR1 reads SGHTA; CDR2 reads FQGTGA. The CDR3 extends over 15 amino acids. DNA for the CDR3: TGTGCCAGCAGCCCCGCGGGGGGGGTCACAGATACGCAGTATTTT. It translates to CASSPAGGVTDTQYF.

The sample holds a few counts of this clonotype. This chain uses TRBV19 with TRBJ1-1; D is perhaps TRBD1 (5 bases). Germline CDR1 LNHDA, CDR2 SQIVND (reference sequence). CDR3 size: 14 residues. The ends were cut back, 9 bases at V and 4 bases at J, with 18 bases in the middle. The CDR3 sequence: CASTTGTLSTEAFF. Written as DNA, the CDR3 is TGTGCCAGCACTACAGGAACCTTGTCCACTGAAGCTTTCTTT.

CDR3 nucleotides: TGCGCCAGCAGCCAACAGGTGCGGGGAAGGACTTCTGGGGCCAACGTCCTGACTTTC. Its translation is CASSQQVRGRTSGANVLTF. The chain links TRBV4-3 to TRBJ2-6; possibly TRBD2 for D (6 bases). CDR3 length equals 19 residues. With 2 bases removed from V and 1 base from J, the gap between germline ends came to 18 bases. CDR1 is LGHNA, CDR2 YSLEER, per germline.

This clonotype was counted only a few times. This chain uses TRBV12-3 or TRBV12-4 with TRBJ1-2; 9 bases are shared with TRBD1. The CDR3 has 17 residues. Trimming removed 2 bases from V and 0 bases from J; junction bases left unmatched: 7. The CDR3 is CASSLMGQGSPNYGYTF. In DNA form, the CDR3 reads TGTGCCAGCAGTTTAATGGGACAGGGTTCTCCTAACTATGGCTACACCTTC.

CDR3 coding DNA: TGTGCCAGCAGCTTCGGCCAGGGCGGGGGTCGCGGGGTTGGAGGCTACACCTTC. Translated, it gives CASSFGQGGGRGVGGYTF. The rearrangement joins TRBV11-1 to TRBJ1-2, with a weak D call TRBD1 (5 bases). Per germline, CDR1 SGHAT and CDR2 FQDESV (reference sequence). V lost 3 bases and J lost 8, with 28 bases in between. The CDR3 spans 18 residues.

This clonotype was observed a handful of times. CDR3 sequence reads: CASSESRSPLHF. The CDR3 nucleotides read TGTGCCAGCAGTGAATCCCGTTCACCCCTCCACTTT. V gene TRBV2 combines with J gene TRBJ1-6; unclear D gene. Germline V gene sequence: CDR1 SNHLY, CDR2 FYNNEI. V was trimmed by 2 bases and J by 9 bases, leaving 5 bases between them. CDR3 size: 12 residues.

CDR3 nucleotides: TGTGCCAGCAGCGCCCTTTTGGACATAGGGGAAAAACTGTTTTTT. Its protein product is CASSALLDIGEKLFF. The chain is built from TRBV7-9 and TRBJ1-4, with D maybe TRBD1 (5 bases). Germline CDR1 and CDR2: SEHNR and FQNEAQ (reference sequence). With 5 bases removed from V and 8 bases from J, the gap between germline ends came to 18 bases. The CDR3 covers 15 residues.

This clonotype was detected many times. The chain employs TRBV5-1 and TRBJ1-1, with D maybe TRBD1 (6 bases). V gave up 4 bases and J gave up 0 bases, with 16 bases separating them. CDR3 length equals 16 residues. Germline CDR1 is SGHRS and CDR2 is YFSETQ. CDR3 coding DNA: TGCGCCAGCAGCCCAACGCGGACAGAGATGAACACTGAAGCTTTCTTT. It specifies CASSPTRTEMNTEAFF.

This clonotype appeared a few times. The chain employs TRBV12-3 or TRBV12-4 and TRBJ1-2; a possible D gene is TRBD1 (5 bases). Trimming removed 0 bases at V and 10 bases at J, with 15 bases between. The CDR3 totals 14 residues. The CDR3 is CASSLAHTGLYYTF. In DNA form, the CDR3 reads TGTGCCAGCAGTTTAGCGCATACAGGATTGTACTACACCTTC.

In its sample, this clonotype was seen many times. The gene calls are TRBV5-1 and TRBJ1-1; 7 bases are a match to TRBD1. The CDR3 spans 16 residues. V lost 4 bases and J lost 5; bases outside the gene matches: 14. CDR1 is SGHRS and CDR2 is YFSETQ in the germline V gene. The CDR3 DNA follows: TGCGCCAGCAGCCCACCCAGACAGGGCGTTCAGACTGAAGCTTTCTTT. As protein: CASSPPRQGVQTEAFF.

The chain combines TRBV20-1 with TRBJ2-7; weak D call: TRBD2 (6 bases). The germline gives CDR1 DFQATT, CDR2 SNEGSKA (reference sequence). This CDR3 has 15 residues. Trimming removed 6 bases at V and 5 bases at J, with 23 bases between. The chain's CDR3 is CSALGEVFRQNEQYF. The DNA for the CDR3 is TGCAGTGCCCTAGGGGAGGTATTTAGACAAAACGAGCAGTACTTC.

In this sample, this clonotype turned up many times. The genes are TRBV5-1 and TRBJ2-2; no definite D call. CDR1 SGHRS and CDR2 YFSETQ come from the germline V gene. With 4 bases removed from V and 6 bases from J, the gap between germline ends came to 4 bases. This CDR3 spans 11 amino acids. CDR3 residues: CASSPPGELFF. Written as DNA, the CDR3 is TGCGCCAGCAGCCCCCCCGGGGAGCTGTTTTTT.